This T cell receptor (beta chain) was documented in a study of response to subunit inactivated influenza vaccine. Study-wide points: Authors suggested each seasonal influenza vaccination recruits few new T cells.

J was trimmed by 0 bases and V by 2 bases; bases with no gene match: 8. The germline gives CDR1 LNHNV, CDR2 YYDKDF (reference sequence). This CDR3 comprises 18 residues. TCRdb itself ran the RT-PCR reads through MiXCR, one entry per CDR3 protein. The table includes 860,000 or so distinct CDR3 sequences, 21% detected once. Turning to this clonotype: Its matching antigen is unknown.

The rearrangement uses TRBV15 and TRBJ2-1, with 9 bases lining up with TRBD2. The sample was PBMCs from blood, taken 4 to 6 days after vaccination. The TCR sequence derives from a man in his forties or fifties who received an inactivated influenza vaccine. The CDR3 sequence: CATSRRLADYSSYNEQFF. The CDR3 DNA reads TGTGCCACCAGCAGAAGACTAGCGGACTACAGCTCCTACAATGAGCAGTTCTTC.